The 23 T cell receptor beta chains given below trace back to one sample, sequenced in a study of graft-versus-host responses after intestinal transplantation. Their antigen targets remain unknown. Here immunoSEQ multiplex PCR was the method, and the copy in TCRdb shows in-frame clones only, minus some. There are tens of thousands of clones in the sample; 90% occur only once, and around 0.1% lies in the top ten. The input for sequencing was unstimulated CD4+ T cells sorted from spleen or lymph node cells, taken before intestinal transplant. The receptors derive from a human donor who received an intestinal transplant.

This chain links TRBV6-5 with TRBJ1-1; D not resolved. V lost 5 bases and J 6 bases, leaving 16 bases between the germline ends. This CDR3 contains 14 residues. CDR1 is MNHEY, CDR2 SVGAGI, per germline. The CDR3 coding sequence is TGTGCCAGCAGTCCGACTGAGCTTTTGTCTGAAGCTTTCTTT. Translation gives CASSPTELLSEAFF.

V is TRBV14 and J is TRBJ2-6; D unresolved. CDR1 SGHDN and CDR2 FVKESK come from the germline V gene. The length of the CDR3 is 13 residues. V was cut by 6 bases and J by 4 bases, with 7 bases left in between. CDR3 protein: CASRAQGANVLTF. In nucleotides, the CDR3 is TGTGCCAGCAGGGCACAGGGGGCCAACGTCCTGACTTTC.

V is TRBV9 and J is TRBJ2-2, with 7 bases that match TRBD1. The ends lost 0 bases at V and 5 bases at J; junction bases unmatched: 4. CDR3 size: 15 residues. CDR1 and CDR2 (germline): SGDLS, YYNGEE. The CDR3 DNA sequence: TGTGCCAGCAGCGTAGCCCGGGACAGAACCGGGGAGCTGTTTTTT. Amino acid sequence: CASSVARDRTGELFF.

CDR3 nucleotide sequence: TGCGCCAGCAGCTTTACAGGGGTTAGGACCGGGGAGCTGTTTTTT. Its protein is CASSFTGVRTGELFF. The chain combines TRBV5-1 with TRBJ2-2; 7 positions agree with TRBD1. In germline, CDR1 is SGHRS, CDR2 YFSETQ. This CDR3 has 15 amino acids. Trimming removed 2 bases from V and 5 bases from J; junction bases left unmatched: 6.

The CDR3 bases are TGTGCCAGCTCACCAGGCAGGGGGCGAGAGCAGTACTTC. Encoded protein: CASSPGRGREQYF. The chain is built from TRBV18 and TRBJ2-7; 8 nucleotides agree with TRBD1. This CDR3 has 13 residues. Germline trimming cut 2 bases from V and 7 bases from J; bases unmatched to any gene: 4. Germline lookup yields CDR1 KGHSH and CDR2 LQKENI.

The genes are TRBV19 and TRBJ2-3, with 9 bases identical to TRBD1. The junction had 10 bases not matched to a gene; V was cut back by 6 bases and J by 3 bases. The CDR3 has 16 amino acids. The germline V gene has CDR1 LNHDA and CDR2 SQIVND (reference sequence). The CDR3 DNA reads as TGTGCCAGTAGATCCCACGGACAGGGGAGGACAGATACGCAGTATTTT. Protein product: CASRSHGQGRTDTQYF.

The chain carries TRBV27 and TRBJ1-1; possibly TRBD1 for D (6 bases). V lost 2 bases, J lost 6 bases, and 10 bases lay in between. The length of the CDR3 is 13 residues. The germline V gene has CDR1 MNHEY and CDR2 SMNVEV (reference sequence). CDR3 sequence: CASSLRGAPEAFF. The CDR3 nucleotides are TGTGCCAGCAGTTTACGGGGGGCCCCTGAAGCTTTCTTT.

V is TRBV6-1 and J is TRBJ2-5, with 8 bases aligning to TRBD1. This CDR3 has 12 amino acids. Germline V gene lookup returns CDR1 MNHNS and CDR2 SASEGT. V dropped 4 bases and J dropped 9; count of bases not matched to a gene: 4. CDR3 protein: CASSGQGMAQYF. CDR3 DNA: TGTGCCAGCAGTGGACAGGGGATGGCCCAGTACTTC.

The V gene is TRBV9, the J gene TRBJ2-2; 7 bases are a match to TRBD2. This CDR3 has 18 residues. The V gene end was trimmed by 0 bases and the J gene end by 6 bases; junction bases not matched to a gene: 14. Germline CDR1 and CDR2: SGDLS and YYNGEE. As DNA, the CDR3 is TGTGCCAGCAGCGTAGTTGGAAGCGGGATCACTGGGGCCGGGGAGCTGTTTTTT. Encoded protein: CASSVVGSGITGAGELFF. Together with reference TRBV9 and TRBJ2-2, the CDR3 gives the full variable domain: DSGVTQTPKHLITATGQRVTLRCSPRSGDLSVYWYQQSLDQGLQFLIQYYNGEERAKGNILERFSAQQFPDLHSELNLSSLELGDSALYFCASSVVGSGITGAGELFFGEGSRLTVL.

The V and J genes are TRBV19 and TRBJ1-5, with 7 bases identical to TRBD1. CDR3 length: 13 residues. In germline, CDR1 is LNHDA, CDR2 SQIVND (reference sequence). The V segment lost 6 bases and the J segment 6 bases; nucleotides outside the gene matches: 5. Here the CDR3 reads CASSATGVQPQHF. CDR3 nucleotides: TGTGCCAGTAGCGCTACAGGGGTTCAGCCCCAGCATTTT.

The chain combines TRBV11-1 with TRBJ2-7, with 7 bases identical to TRBD1. Per the germline V gene, CDR1 is SGHAT and CDR2 is FQDESV (reference sequence). The CDR3 covers 15 residues. Unmatched junction bases numbered 9, after V lost 6 bases and J lost 1 base. This CDR3 is CASSTSDRASYEQYF. CDR3 bases: TGTGCCAGCAGTACTTCTGACAGGGCGTCCTACGAGCAGTACTTC.

This clone was picked up one time. The CDR3 bases are TGTGCCAGCCGCACCAGACTAGCGGGCCAAGAGACCCAGTACTTC. Protein product: CASRTRLAGQETQYF. The rearrangement links TRBV11-2 to TRBJ2-5; 10 bases fit TRBD2. CDR1 is SGHAT and CDR2 is FQNNGV in the germline V gene. Trimming took 8 bases from V and 1 from J; bases not matched to a gene: 7. The CDR3 is made up of 15 amino acids. Full variable domain (remainder filled in from reference TRBV11-2 and TRBJ2-5): EAGVAQSPRYKIIEKRQSVAFWCNPISGHATLYWYQQILGQGPKLLIQFQNNGVVDDSQLPKDRFSAERLKGVDSTLKIQPAKLEDSAVYLCASRTRLAGQETQYFGPGTRLLVL.

J is TRBJ1-1 and V is TRBV18; 11 nucleotides agree with TRBD1. This CDR3 contains 16 residues. Germline V gene lookup returns CDR1 KGHSH and CDR2 LQKENI. J gave up 5 bases and V 4 bases, and 9 bases lay outside the gene matches. The CDR3 region is CASSLGQGAGWTEAFF. CDR3 DNA: TGTGCCAGCTCACTAGGACAGGGGGCAGGATGGACTGAAGCTTTCTTT. Filled out from reference TRBV18 and TRBJ1-1, the complete variable domain reads NAGVMQNPRHLVRRRGQEARLRCSPMKGHSHVYWYRQLPEEGLKFMVYLQKENIIDESGMPKERFSAEFPKEGPSILRIQQVVRGDSAAYFCASSLGQGAGWTEAFFGQGTRLTVV.

The gene calls are TRBV19 and TRBJ2-3; no definite D call. Germline V lookup: CDR1 LNHDA, CDR2 SQIVND (reference sequence). The CDR3 covers 12 residues. V was clipped by 3 bases and J by 4 bases, with 5 bases between them. CDR3 loop: CASSMWPDTQYF. Here the CDR3 DNA reads TGTGCCAGTAGTATGTGGCCAGATACGCAGTATTTT.

The chain links TRBV9 to TRBJ1-3, with no clear D. V lost 3 bases and J lost 0, with 4 bases in between. This CDR3 has 13 residues. CDR1 and CDR2 from the germline V gene are SGDLS and YYNGEE. The chain's CDR3 is CASSAHSGNTIYF. The CDR3 nucleotides read TGTGCCAGCAGCGCCCACTCTGGAAACACCATATATTTT.

The gene calls are TRBV21-1 and TRBJ1-1. TRBV21-1 is given as a pseudogene. The CDR3 runs 17 residues. CDR3 nucleotides: TGTGCCAGCAGCCGCCACATAGCTACAACAATTCGCACTGAAGCTTTCTTT. This encodes CASSRHIATTIRTEAFF.

The chain recombines TRBV18 with TRBJ2-7; D is unclear. The V gene's germline CDR1 is KGHSH and CDR2 LQKENI. V was pared by 3 bases and J by 6 bases, with 9 bases between. CDR3 length equals 12 residues. For the CDR3, the DNA is TGTGCCAGCTCACCCCGCGGCCGCGAGCAGTACTTC. This encodes CASSPRGREQYF.

In its sample, this clone was seen a few times. J is TRBJ1-1 and V is TRBV2; D is perhaps TRBD1 (6 bases). Germline V gene sequence: CDR1 SNHLY, CDR2 FYNNEI. The V end was cut by 5 bases, the J end by 2 bases, with 9 bases between. The CDR3 runs to 13 residues. The CDR3 reads CASSTGINTEAFF. The CDR3, as DNA: TGTGCCAGCAGTACAGGGATTAACACTGAAGCTTTCTTT.

For the CDR3, the DNA is TGTGCCAGCAGCGTAGATAGTTTGAACACTGAAGCTTTCTTT. It codes for CASSVDSLNTEAFF. The V and J genes are TRBV9 and TRBJ1-1; D gene ambiguous. CDR1 SGDLS and CDR2 YYNGEE come from the germline V gene. Between the trimmed V and J ends, which lost 0 bases and 0 bases, there was a span of 6 bases. The CDR3 totals 14 residues.

The chain combines TRBV9 with TRBJ2-3, with D perhaps matching TRBD2 (7 bases). Germline CDR1 SGDLS, CDR2 YYNGEE. The CDR3 totals 15 residues. The V gene lost 0 bases and the J gene lost 4 bases, with 12 bases spanning the gap. This CDR3 reads CASSVVGGAADTQYF. The CDR3 DNA sequence: TGTGCCAGCAGCGTAGTAGGGGGGGCGGCAGATACGCAGTATTTT.

The CDR3 protein is CASSPDRDRSSSGNTIYF. The CDR3 DNA reads as TGCGCCAGCAGCCCTGACCGGGACAGGTCCAGCTCTGGAAACACCATATATTTT. V and J are TRBV4-1 and TRBJ1-3; the match to TRBD1 covers 8 bases. V shed 4 bases, J shed 0 bases, and the junction held 11 bases outside the gene matches. The germline V gene has CDR1 MGHRA and CDR2 YSYEKL. This CDR3 has 18 residues.

The chain joins TRBV2 to TRBJ2-3, with TRBD2 as a possible D gene (6 bases). The CDR3 length is 15 residues. Germline loops: CDR1 SNHLY, CDR2 FYNNEI. V gave up 0 bases and J gave up 3 bases, with 10 bases separating them. As DNA, the CDR3 is TGTGCCAGCAGTGAAGCCGTGGAGGGGACAGATACGCAGTATTTT. This gives the protein CASSEAVEGTDTQYF.

The chain recombines TRBV18 with TRBJ1-5, with D unresolved. V dropped 6 bases and J dropped 0 bases, with 9 bases sitting between them. The germline gives CDR1 KGHSH, CDR2 LQKENI. The CDR3 extends over 14 amino acids. The chain's CDR3 is CASSPVSSNQPQHF. The CDR3 nucleotides are TGTGCCAGCTCTCCGGTTAGTAGCAATCAGCCCCAGCATTTT.